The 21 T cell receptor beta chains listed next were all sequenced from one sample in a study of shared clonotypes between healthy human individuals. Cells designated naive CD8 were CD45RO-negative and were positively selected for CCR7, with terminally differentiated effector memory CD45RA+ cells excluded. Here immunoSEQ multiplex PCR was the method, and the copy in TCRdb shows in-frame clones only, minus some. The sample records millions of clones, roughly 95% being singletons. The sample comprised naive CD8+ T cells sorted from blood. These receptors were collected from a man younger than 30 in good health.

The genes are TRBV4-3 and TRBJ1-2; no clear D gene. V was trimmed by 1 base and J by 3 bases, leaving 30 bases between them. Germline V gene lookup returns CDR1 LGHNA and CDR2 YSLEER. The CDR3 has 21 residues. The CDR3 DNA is TGCGCCAGCAGCCAAGTGTGGCGGCCGGAGGACCGACCCCTGGCTCACTATGGCTACACCTTC. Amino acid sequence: CASSQVWRPEDRPLAHYGYTF.

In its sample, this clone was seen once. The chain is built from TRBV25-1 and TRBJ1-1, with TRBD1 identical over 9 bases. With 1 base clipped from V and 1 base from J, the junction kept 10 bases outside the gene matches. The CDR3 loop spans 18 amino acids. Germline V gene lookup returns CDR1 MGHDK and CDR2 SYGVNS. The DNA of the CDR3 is TGTGCCAGCAGTGAATGGATGGGACAGGGCAAAAAGAACACTGAAGCTTTCTTT. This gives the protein CASSEWMGQGKKNTEAFF.

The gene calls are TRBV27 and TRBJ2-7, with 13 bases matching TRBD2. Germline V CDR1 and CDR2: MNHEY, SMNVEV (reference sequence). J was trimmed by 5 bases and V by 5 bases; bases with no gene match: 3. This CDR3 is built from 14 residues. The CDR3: CASSPLAGGHEQYF. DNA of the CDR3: TGTGCCAGCAGTCCACTAGCGGGAGGGCACGAGCAGTACTTC.

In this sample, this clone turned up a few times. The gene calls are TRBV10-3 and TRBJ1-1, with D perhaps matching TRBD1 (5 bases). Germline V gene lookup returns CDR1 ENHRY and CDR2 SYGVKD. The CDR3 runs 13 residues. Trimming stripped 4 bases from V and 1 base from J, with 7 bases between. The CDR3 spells CAISAGENTEAFF. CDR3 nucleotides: TGTGCCATCAGTGCGGGGGAGAACACTGAAGCTTTCTTT.

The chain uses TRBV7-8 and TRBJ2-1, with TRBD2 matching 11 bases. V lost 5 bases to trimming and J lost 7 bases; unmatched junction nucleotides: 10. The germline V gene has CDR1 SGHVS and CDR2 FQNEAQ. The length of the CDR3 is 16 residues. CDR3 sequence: CASSPLLAGDGNEQFF. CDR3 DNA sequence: TGTGCCAGCAGCCCTCTACTAGCGGGAGACGGTAATGAGCAGTTCTTC.

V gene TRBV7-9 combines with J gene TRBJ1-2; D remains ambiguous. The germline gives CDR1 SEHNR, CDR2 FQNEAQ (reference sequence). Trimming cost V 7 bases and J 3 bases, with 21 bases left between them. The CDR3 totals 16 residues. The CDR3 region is CASITPSAKGDYGYTF. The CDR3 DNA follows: TGTGCCAGCATCACCCCCTCGGCCAAGGGAGACTATGGCTACACCTTC. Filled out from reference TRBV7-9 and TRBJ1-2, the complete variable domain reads DTGVSQNPRHKITKRGQNVTFRCDPISEHNRLYWYRQTLGQGPEFLTYFQNEAQLEKSRLLSDRFSAERPKGSFSTLEIQRTEQGDSAMYLCASITPSAKGDYGYTFGSGTRLTVV.

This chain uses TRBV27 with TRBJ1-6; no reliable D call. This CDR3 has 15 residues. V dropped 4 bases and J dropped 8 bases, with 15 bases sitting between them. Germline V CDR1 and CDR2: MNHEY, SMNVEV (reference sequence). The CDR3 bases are TGTGCCAGCAGTTCCTACCCCGCGCGGGATTCACCCCTCCACTTT. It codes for CASSSYPARDSPLHF.

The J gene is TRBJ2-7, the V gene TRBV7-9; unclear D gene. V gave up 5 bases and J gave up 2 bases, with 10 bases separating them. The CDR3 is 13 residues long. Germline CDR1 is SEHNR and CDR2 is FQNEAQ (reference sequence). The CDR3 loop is CASSPTAAYEQYF. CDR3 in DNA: TGTGCCAGCAGCCCTACCGCGGCCTACGAGCAGTACTTC.

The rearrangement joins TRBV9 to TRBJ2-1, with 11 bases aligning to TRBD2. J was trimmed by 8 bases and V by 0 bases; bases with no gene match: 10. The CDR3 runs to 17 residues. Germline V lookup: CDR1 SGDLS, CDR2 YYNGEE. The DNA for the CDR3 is TGTGCCAGCAGCGTAGATAGCGGGGGGGCCGGAACGTATGAGCAGTTCTTC. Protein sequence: CASSVDSGGAGTYEQFF. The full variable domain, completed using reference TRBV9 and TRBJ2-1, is DSGVTQTPKHLITATGQRVTLRCSPRSGDLSVYWYQQSLDQGLQFLIQYYNGEERAKGNILERFSAQQFPDLHSELNLSSLELGDSALYFCASSVDSGGAGTYEQFFGPGTRLTVL.

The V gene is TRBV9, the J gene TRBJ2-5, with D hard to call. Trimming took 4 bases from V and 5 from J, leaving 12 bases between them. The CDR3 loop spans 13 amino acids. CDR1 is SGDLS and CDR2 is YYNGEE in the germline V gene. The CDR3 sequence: CASSPGPGETQYF. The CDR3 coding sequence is TGTGCCAGCAGCCCGGGCCCCGGGGAGACCCAGTACTTC.

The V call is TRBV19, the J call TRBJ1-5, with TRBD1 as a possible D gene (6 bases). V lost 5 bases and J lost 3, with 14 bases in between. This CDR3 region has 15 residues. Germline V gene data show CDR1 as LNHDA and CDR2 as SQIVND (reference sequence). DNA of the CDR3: TGTGCCAGTAGTCCAATAGACAGGACCAATCAGCCCCAGCATTTT. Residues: CASSPIDRTNQPQHF. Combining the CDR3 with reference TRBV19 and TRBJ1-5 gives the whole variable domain DGGITQSPKYLFRKEGQNVTLSCEQNLNHDAMYWYRQDPGQGLRLIYYSQIVNDFQKGDIAEGYSVSREKKESFPLTVTSAQKNPTAFYLCASSPIDRTNQPQHFGDGTRLSIL.

The CDR3 spells CASSSGHQETQYF. In DNA form, the CDR3 reads TGCGCCAGCAGTTCGGGACATCAAGAGACCCAGTACTTC. The chain has TRBV4-3 and TRBJ2-5; perhaps TRBD1 as D (6 bases). The CDR3 length is 13 residues. Germline loops: CDR1 LGHNA, CDR2 YSLEER. Deletions cut 6 bases from V and 2 bases from J, with 10 bases between.

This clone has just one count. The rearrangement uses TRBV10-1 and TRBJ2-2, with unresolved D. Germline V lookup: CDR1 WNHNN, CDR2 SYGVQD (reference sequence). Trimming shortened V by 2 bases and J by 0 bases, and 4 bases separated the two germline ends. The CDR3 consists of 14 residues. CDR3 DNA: TGCGCCAGCAGTGAGAGGGCGAACACCGGGGAGCTGTTTTTT. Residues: CASSERANTGELFF.

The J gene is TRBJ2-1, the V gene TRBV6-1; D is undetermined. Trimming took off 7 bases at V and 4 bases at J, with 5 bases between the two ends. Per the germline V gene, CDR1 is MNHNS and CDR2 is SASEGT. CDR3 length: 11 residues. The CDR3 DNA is TGTGCCAGCACGGTTTACAATGAGCAGTTCTTC. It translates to CASTVYNEQFF.

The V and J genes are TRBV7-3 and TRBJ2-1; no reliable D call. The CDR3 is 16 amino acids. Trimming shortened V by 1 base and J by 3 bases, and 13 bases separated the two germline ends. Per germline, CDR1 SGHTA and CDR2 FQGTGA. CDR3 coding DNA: TGTGCCAGCAGCTTAAATCCACTGGACGGCTACAATGAGCAGTTCTTC. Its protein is CASSLNPLDGYNEQFF.

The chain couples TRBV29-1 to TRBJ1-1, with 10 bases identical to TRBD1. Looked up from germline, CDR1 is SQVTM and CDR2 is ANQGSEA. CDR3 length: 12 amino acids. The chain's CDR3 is CEVWTGGTEAFF. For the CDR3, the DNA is TGCGAAGTTTGGACAGGGGGAACTGAAGCTTTCTTT.

CDR3 coding DNA: TGTGCCAGCAGTACCCTCCGGGACGTGTACAATGAGCAGTTCTTC. It is translated as CASSTLRDVYNEQFF. The V gene is TRBV27, the J gene TRBJ2-1, with D perhaps being TRBD1 or TRBD2 (5 bases each). V shed 5 bases and J shed 4 bases, with 15 bases lying between them. The CDR3 loop spans 15 amino acids. Germline lookup yields CDR1 MNHEY and CDR2 SMNVEV (reference sequence).

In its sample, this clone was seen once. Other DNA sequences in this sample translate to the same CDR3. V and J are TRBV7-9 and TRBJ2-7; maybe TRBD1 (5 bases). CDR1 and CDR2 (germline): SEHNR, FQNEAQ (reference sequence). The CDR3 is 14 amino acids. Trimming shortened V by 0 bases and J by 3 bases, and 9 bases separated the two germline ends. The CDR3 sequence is CASSLAGRDYEQYF. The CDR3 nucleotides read TGTGCCAGCAGCTTAGCAGGCAGGGACTACGAGCAGTACTTC.

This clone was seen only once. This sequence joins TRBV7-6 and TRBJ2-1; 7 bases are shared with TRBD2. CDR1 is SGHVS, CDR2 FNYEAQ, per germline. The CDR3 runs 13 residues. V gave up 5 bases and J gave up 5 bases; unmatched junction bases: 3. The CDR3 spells CASSDGGNNEQFF. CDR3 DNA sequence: TGTGCCAGCAGCGACGGGGGGAACAATGAGCAGTTCTTC. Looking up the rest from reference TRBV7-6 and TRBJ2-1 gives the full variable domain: GAGVSQSPRYKVTKRGQDVALRCDPISGHVSLYWYRQALGQGPEFLTYFNYEAQQDKSGLPNDRFSAERPEGSISTLTIQRTEQRDSAMYRCASSDGGNNEQFFGPGTRLTVL.

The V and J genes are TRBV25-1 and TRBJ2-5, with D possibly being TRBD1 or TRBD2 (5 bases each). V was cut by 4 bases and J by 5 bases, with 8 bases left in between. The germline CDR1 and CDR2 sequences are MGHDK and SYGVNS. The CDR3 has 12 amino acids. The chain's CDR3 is CASSVEGETQYF. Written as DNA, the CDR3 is TGTGCCAGCAGTGTCGAGGGGGAGACCCAGTACTTC.

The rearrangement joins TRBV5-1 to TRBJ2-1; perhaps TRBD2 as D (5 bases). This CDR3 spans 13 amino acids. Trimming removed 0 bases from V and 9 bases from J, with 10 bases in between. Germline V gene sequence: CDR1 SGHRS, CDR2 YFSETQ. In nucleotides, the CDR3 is TGCGCCAGCAGCTTGGCTGTAGAGGGTGAGCAGTTCTTC. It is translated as CASSLAVEGEQFF.